Each of the 28 T cell receptor beta chains below was sequenced from the same sample in a study of patients and donors after allogeneic stem cell transplantation. In TCRdb, the RT-PCR reads were re-called with MiXCR into one record per CDR3 protein. The sample lists about 960,000 distinct CDR3 sequences; roughly 18% were seen once. Source material: blood, either unsorted or a sorted T cell fraction (not recorded which). Source of these receptors: a human donor who was either an allogeneic HSCT recipient or a stem cell or donor lymphocyte infusion donor (not recorded which). It is not recorded whose cells these are; they may come from a transplant donor.

This sequence joins TRBV5-1 and TRBJ2-1, with D tentatively TRBD1 (6 bases). The V gene lost 7 bases and the J gene lost 4 bases, with 18 bases spanning the gap. The CDR3 is 15 residues long. The germline V gene has CDR1 SGHRS and CDR2 YFSETQ. CDR3: CASAVGARAYNEQFF. The DNA of the CDR3 is TGCGCCAGCGCAGTGGGGGCGAGGGCTTACAATGAGCAGTTCTTC.

The chain couples TRBV7-7 to TRBJ2-1, with D uncertain. V shed 5 bases and J shed 7 bases, with 15 bases lying between them. The CDR3 runs 14 residues. Germline V lookup: CDR1 SSHAT, CDR2 FNYEAQ (reference sequence). The CDR3 sequence: CASSPGPDGNEQFF. CDR3 in DNA: TGTGCCAGCAGCCCAGGCCCGGATGGGAATGAGCAGTTCTTC.

This clonotype came up a few times. The chain couples TRBV5-1 to TRBJ1-1; TRBD1 agrees at 9 bases. J gave up 4 bases and V 3 bases, and 7 bases lay outside the gene matches. The CDR3 has 15 amino acids. CDR1 SGHRS and CDR2 YFSETQ come from the germline V gene. The CDR3 sequence: CASSWRTGEGTEAFF. The CDR3 DNA sequence: TGCGCCAGCAGCTGGCGGACAGGGGAGGGCACTGAAGCTTTCTTT.

V usage is TRBV7-2 and J usage is TRBJ2-7; the match to TRBD2 covers 13 bases. This CDR3 has 14 residues. Per germline, CDR1 SGHTA and CDR2 FQGNSA. V was clipped by 4 bases and J by 5 bases; unmatched bases: 2. CDR3 DNA: TGTGCCAGCAGCTCAGGACTAGCGGGAGACGAGCAGTACTTC. Residues: CASSSGLAGDEQYF.

This clonotype came up many times. The chain's CDR3 is CSVENSQVYEAFF. CDR3 sequence (DNA): TGCAGCGTTGAAAATAGCCAGGTTTATGAAGCTTTCTTT. The J gene is TRBJ1-1, the V gene TRBV29-1; D uncertain. V lost 2 bases to trimming and J lost 7 bases, with 14 bases between them. The germline gives CDR1 SQVTM, CDR2 ANQGSEA. The CDR3 loop spans 13 amino acids.

The J gene is TRBJ2-7, the V gene TRBV10-2; maybe TRBD1 (6 bases). Germline CDR1 reads WSHSY; CDR2 reads SAAADI. This CDR3 contains 15 residues. Trimming cost V 3 bases and J 6 bases, with 18 bases left between them. The CDR3 DNA reads as TGCGCCAGCAGTGATAGTCGGCAGGGGTCGATCGAGCAGTACTTC. This translates into CASSDSRQGSIEQYF.

This clonotype turned up a few times. The chain recombines TRBV9 with TRBJ2-1, with D possibly called TRBD1 or TRBD2 (5 bases each). V shed 7 bases and J shed 4 bases, with 15 bases lying between them. The CDR3 is 14 residues long. Per germline, CDR1 SGDLS and CDR2 YYNGEE. This CDR3 is CASSFGASYNEQFF. CDR3 nucleotide sequence: TGTGCCAGCTCGTTCGGGGCATCTTACAATGAGCAGTTCTTC.

The chain has TRBV19 and TRBJ1-2; a possible D gene is TRBD1 (5 bases). The CDR3 loop spans 15 amino acids. CDR1 and CDR2 from the germline V gene are LNHDA and SQIVND (reference sequence). Trimming shortened V by 6 bases and J by 0 bases, and 14 bases separated the two germline ends. This CDR3 is CASSPPGGSNYGYTF. CDR3 in DNA: TGTGCCAGTAGCCCACCCGGGGGGTCTAACTATGGCTACACCTTC.

The chain links TRBV5-1 to TRBJ1-6, with D perhaps TRBD1 (6 bases). The ends were cut back, 0 bases at V and 11 bases at J, with 15 bases in the middle. From germline, CDR1 is SGHRS and CDR2 YFSETQ. This CDR3 is built from 15 residues. The CDR3 DNA sequence: TGCGCCAGCAGCTTGGAAGGATTCCCAGGGGCACCCCTCCACTTT. It is translated as CASSLEGFPGAPLHF.

This clonotype appeared a few times. CDR3 sequence: CASSALRTCLRYEQYF. CDR3 in DNA: TGTGCCAGCAGCGCACTAAGGACATGCTTGAGATACGAGCAGTACTTC. The chain couples TRBV9 to TRBJ2-7; the D gene is possibly TRBD1 (5 bases). In germline, CDR1 is SGDLS, CDR2 YYNGEE. Trimming cost V 3 bases and J 4 bases, with 20 bases left between them. CDR3 length: 16 amino acids.

This clonotype has a handful of counts. V gene TRBV25-1 combines with J gene TRBJ2-7; a weak D match, TRBD1 (5 bases). CDR3 size: 15 residues. Trimming removed 2 bases at V and 0 bases at J, with 11 bases between. The germline gives CDR1 MGHDK, CDR2 SYGVNS. CDR3 loop: CASSEGAVPSYEQYF. The CDR3 coding sequence is TGTGCCAGCAGTGAAGGGGCGGTCCCCTCCTACGAGCAGTACTTC.

This clonotype was seen a handful of times. The chain is built from TRBV18 and TRBJ2-1; 7 nucleotides line up with TRBD1. J was trimmed by 0 bases and V by 1 base; bases with no gene match: 3. CDR3 length equals 16 residues. Looked up from germline, CDR1 is KGHSH and CDR2 is LQKENI. DNA for the CDR3: TGTGCCAGCTCACCACAGGGGGCGGGCTCCTACAATGAGCAGTTCTTC. Translating it yields CASSPQGAGSYNEQFF.

Only a few counts were recorded for this clonotype. Mismatch with germline at one junction end may stem from a read error. This chain links TRBV7-7 with TRBJ2-2; TRBD2 matches 8 bases. The CDR3 is 13 amino acids. Germline V gene data show CDR1 as SSHAT and CDR2 as FNYEAQ (reference sequence). The CDR3 region is CASSTGGTGELFF. CDR3 DNA: TGTGCTAGCAGCACGGGAGGGACCGGGGAGCTGTTTTTT. The variable domain in full, completed from reference TRBV7-7 and TRBJ2-2, reads GAGVSQSPRYKVTKRGQDVTLRCDPISSHATLYWYQQALGQGPEFLTYFNYEAQPDKSGLPSDRFSAERPEGSISTLTIQRTEQRDSAMYRCASSTGGTGELFFGEGSRLTVL.

This clonotype was recorded a few times. This chain uses TRBV24-1 with TRBJ1-5, with D uncertain. CDR1 KGHDR and CDR2 SFDVKD come from the germline V gene. V lost 4 bases to trimming and J lost 5 bases, with 11 bases between them. CDR3 length: 14 amino acids. The CDR3 here is CATSDLRMDQPQHF. In DNA, the CDR3 is TGTGCCACCAGTGACCTTAGAATGGATCAGCCCCAGCATTTT.

The V and J genes are TRBV9 and TRBJ1-5, with 7 bases that match TRBD1. Looked up from germline, CDR1 is SGDLS and CDR2 is YYNGEE. The CDR3 is made up of 15 amino acids. V shed 3 bases, J shed 6 bases, and the junction held 9 bases outside the gene matches. The CDR3 nucleotides read TGTGCCAGCAGCGCACAGGGGCGGTTGGGTCAGCCCCAGCATTTT. This sequence encodes CASSAQGRLGQPQHF. The variable domain in full, completed from reference TRBV9 and TRBJ1-5, reads DSGVTQTPKHLITATGQRVTLRCSPRSGDLSVYWYQQSLDQGLQFLIQYYNGEERAKGNILERFSAQQFPDLHSELNLSSLELGDSALYFCASSAQGRLGQPQHFGDGTRLSIL.

This clonotype has ten or more counts. J is TRBJ2-7 and V is TRBV12-3 or TRBV12-4; TRBD1 matches at 10 bases. The CDR3 sequence is 13 residues long. V shed 5 bases and J 3 bases; nucleotides not matched to a gene: 1. CDR3 sequence: CASSRDRGYEQYF. CDR3 coding DNA: TGTGCCAGCAGTCGGGACAGGGGCTACGAGCAGTACTTC.

The V and J genes are TRBV20-1 and TRBJ2-3; 10 bases fit TRBD2. The junction had 5 bases not matched to a gene; V was cut back by 3 bases and J by 5 bases. The V gene's germline CDR1 is DFQATT and CDR2 SNEGSKA (reference sequence). This CDR3 region has 14 residues. CDR3 DNA sequence: TGCAGTGCTAGGACTAGCGGGTTCATAGATACGCAGTATTTT. Translated: CSARTSGFIDTQYF.

This clonotype has only a few counts. This chain links TRBV4-1 with TRBJ2-3; 14 nucleotides match TRBD2. The CDR3 loop spans 19 amino acids. Germline CDR1 reads MGHRA; CDR2 reads YSYEKL. With V trimmed by 0 bases and J by 4 bases, 9 bases remained unmatched. The chain's CDR3 is CASSQEGSGLAGEADTQYF. The CDR3 DNA sequence: TGCGCCAGCAGCCAAGAAGGCTCGGGACTAGCGGGGGAAGCAGATACGCAGTATTTT.

This clonotype has just a few counts. The chain recombines TRBV30 with TRBJ1-2; 7 bases are a match to TRBD1. V gave up 4 bases and J gave up 6 bases; unmatched junction bases: 5. Germline assignment: CDR1 GTSNPN and CDR2 SVGIG (reference sequence). The CDR3 totals 12 residues. This CDR3 is CAWTGTANGYTF. CDR3 DNA sequence: TGTGCCTGGACCGGGACAGCGAATGGCTACACCTTC.

The chain links TRBV7-8 to TRBJ2-3; 8 bases align to TRBD1. The CDR3 runs to 16 residues. Looked up from germline, CDR1 is SGHVS and CDR2 is FQNEAQ. V dropped 3 bases and J dropped 4; count of bases not matched to a gene: 9. The CDR3 coding sequence is TGTGCCAGCAGCTTTCGGAGGACAGGGAACGCAGATACGCAGTATTTT. Its translation: CASSFRRTGNADTQYF. Supplemented by reference TRBV7-8 and TRBJ2-3, the full variable domain reads GAGVSQSPRYKVAKRGQDVALRCDPISGHVSLFWYQQALGQGPEFLTYFQNEAQLDKSGLPSDRFFAERPEGSVSTLKIQRTQQEDSAVYLCASSFRRTGNADTQYFGPGTRLTVL.

V gene TRBV29-1 combines with J gene TRBJ2-2; D may be TRBD1 (5 bases). This CDR3 comprises 11 residues. In germline, CDR1 is SQVTM, CDR2 ANQGSEA. The V and J ends lost 6 bases and 8 bases respectively, with 10 bases between them. The CDR3 nucleotides read TGCAGCGTCGCAGGGAAGGGGGAGCTGTTTTTT. Translating gives CSVAGKGELFF.

This clonotype was counted a few times. The chain has TRBV6-2 or TRBV6-3 and TRBJ2-3; D gene uncertain. V lost 2 bases and J 4 bases, leaving 10 bases between the germline ends. The CDR3 covers 14 residues. Looked up from germline, CDR1 is MNHEY and CDR2 is SVGEGT. CDR3 amino acids: CASSYGSAADTQYF. CDR3 bases: TGTGCCAGCAGTTACGGGTCGGCGGCAGATACGCAGTATTTT.

This clonotype was observed a single time. This rearrangement joins TRBV20-1 to TRBJ1-1; a weak D match, TRBD1 (5 bases). The CDR3 runs to 12 residues. Trimming left V 7 bases short and J 4 bases short, with 13 bases between. Germline V gives CDR1 DFQATT, CDR2 SNEGSKA (reference sequence). In DNA, the CDR3 is TGCAGTGTTCACGGGGGTTTCACTGAAGCTTTCTTT. Translating gives CSVHGGFTEAFF.

This clonotype was detected only a few times. The genes are TRBV30 and TRBJ2-5, with D possibly TRBD2 on 5 matching bases. Germline lookup yields CDR1 GTSNPN and CDR2 SVGIG (reference sequence). Trimming removed 3 bases from V and 1 base from J, with 6 bases in between. The CDR3 runs to 12 residues. CDR3 in DNA: TGTGCCTGGAGGCGGGCCCAAGAGACCCAGTACTTC. This encodes CAWRRAQETQYF.

The V gene is TRBV19, the J gene TRBJ2-2; a weak D match, TRBD2 (6 bases). Trimming removed 7 bases from V and 6 bases from J, with 9 bases in between. The germline V gene encodes CDR1 LNHDA and CDR2 SQIVND (reference sequence). This CDR3 is 12 amino acids long. CDR3 DNA: TGTGCCAGTACTTGGGGGGCCGGGGAGCTGTTTTTT. This codes for CASTWGAGELFF.

This clonotype showed up many times. V and J are TRBV7-9 and TRBJ1-3; the D is unclear. Germline CDR1 reads SEHNR; CDR2 reads FQNEAQ (reference sequence). The germline V and J ends were trimmed by 5 bases and 1 base, with 15 bases remaining between them. This CDR3 spans 16 amino acids. The CDR3 DNA reads TGTGCCAGCAGCCCACCTGCCACCGGGTCTGGAAACACCATATATTTT. Encoded protein: CASSPPATGSGNTIYF.

The V gene is TRBV30, the J gene TRBJ2-7, with 7 bases aligning to TRBD1. V was clipped by 4 bases and J by 2 bases; unmatched bases: 8. This CDR3 has 14 residues. CDR1 and CDR2 from the germline V gene are GTSNPN and SVGIG (reference sequence). CDR3 loop: CAWNTGTAAYEQYF. The DNA of the CDR3 is TGTGCCTGGAATACCGGGACAGCTGCCTACGAGCAGTACTTC.

The chain carries TRBV20-1 and TRBJ2-7; D not certain. Between the trimmed V and J ends, which lost 1 base and 3 bases, there was a span of 10 bases. The CDR3 has 13 amino acids. The germline V gene has CDR1 DFQATT and CDR2 SNEGSKA (reference sequence). This CDR3 reads CSARAVLNYEQYF. Here the CDR3 DNA reads TGCAGTGCTAGAGCCGTCCTGAACTACGAGCAGTACTTC.